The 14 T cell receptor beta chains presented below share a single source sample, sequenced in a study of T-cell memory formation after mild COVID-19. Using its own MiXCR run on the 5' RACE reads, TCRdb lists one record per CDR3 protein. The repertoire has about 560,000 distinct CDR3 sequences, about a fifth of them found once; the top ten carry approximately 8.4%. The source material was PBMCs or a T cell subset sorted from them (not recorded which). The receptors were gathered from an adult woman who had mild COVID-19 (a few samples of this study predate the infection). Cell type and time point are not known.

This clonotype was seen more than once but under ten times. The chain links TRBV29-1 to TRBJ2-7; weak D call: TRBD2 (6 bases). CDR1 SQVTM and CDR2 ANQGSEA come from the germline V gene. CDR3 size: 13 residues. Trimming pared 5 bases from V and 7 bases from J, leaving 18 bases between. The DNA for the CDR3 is TGCAGCGTTCACGACAGACACGCGGGGGAGCAGTACTTC. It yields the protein CSVHDRHAGEQYF.

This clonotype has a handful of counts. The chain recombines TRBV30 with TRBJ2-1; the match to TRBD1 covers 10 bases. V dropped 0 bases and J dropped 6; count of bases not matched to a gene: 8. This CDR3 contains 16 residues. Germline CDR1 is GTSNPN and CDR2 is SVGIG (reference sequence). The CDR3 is CAWSVLGTGAGNEQFF. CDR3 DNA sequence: TGTGCCTGGAGTGTACTGGGGACAGGGGCGGGCAATGAGCAGTTCTTC.

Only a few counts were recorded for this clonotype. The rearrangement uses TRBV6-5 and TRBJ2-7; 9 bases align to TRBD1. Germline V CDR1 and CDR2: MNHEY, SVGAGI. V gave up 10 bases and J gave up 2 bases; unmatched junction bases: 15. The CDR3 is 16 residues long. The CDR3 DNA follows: TGTGCCACCCTAGCACGGGGACAGGGCTCCCCCTACGAGCAGTACTTC. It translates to CATLARGQGSPYEQYF.

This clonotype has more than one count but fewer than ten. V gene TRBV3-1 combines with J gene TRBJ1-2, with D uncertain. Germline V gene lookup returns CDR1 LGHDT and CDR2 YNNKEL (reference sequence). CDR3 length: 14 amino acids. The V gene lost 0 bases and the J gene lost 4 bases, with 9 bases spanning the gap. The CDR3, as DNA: TGTGCCAGCAGCCAAGAGCAGCCTATCTATGGCTACACCTTC. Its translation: CASSQEQPIYGYTF.

This CDR3 reads CASSQSAVGYGYTF. CDR3 nucleotides: TGCGCCAGCAGCCAATCTGCAGTCGGCTATGGCTACACCTTC. This chain uses TRBV4-1 with TRBJ1-2; no clear D gene. The CDR3 has 14 residues. Germline V gives CDR1 MGHRA, CDR2 YSYEKL. V was cut by 2 bases and J by 4 bases, with 11 bases left in between.

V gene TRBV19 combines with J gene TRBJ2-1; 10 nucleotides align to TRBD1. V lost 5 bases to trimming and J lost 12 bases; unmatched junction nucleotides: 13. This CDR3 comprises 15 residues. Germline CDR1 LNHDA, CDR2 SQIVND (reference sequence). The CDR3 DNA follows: TGTGCCAGTAGTCCAGGGCGGGACAGGGGTGTAACGCAGTTCTTC. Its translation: CASSPGRDRGVTQFF.

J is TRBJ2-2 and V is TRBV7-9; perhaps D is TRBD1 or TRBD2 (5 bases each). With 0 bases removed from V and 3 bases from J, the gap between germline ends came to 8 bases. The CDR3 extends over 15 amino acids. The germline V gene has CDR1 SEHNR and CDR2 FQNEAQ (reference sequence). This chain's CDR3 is CASSLAGVYTGELFF. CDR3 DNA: TGTGCCAGCAGCTTAGCGGGGGTTTACACCGGGGAGCTGTTTTTT.

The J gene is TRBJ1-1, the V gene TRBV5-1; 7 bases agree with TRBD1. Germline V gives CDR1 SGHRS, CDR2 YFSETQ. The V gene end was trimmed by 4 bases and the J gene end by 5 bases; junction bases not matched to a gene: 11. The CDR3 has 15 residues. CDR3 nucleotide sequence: TGCGCCAGCAGCACATTTGACAGGGAGCGAACTGAAGCTTTCTTT. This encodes CASSTFDRERTEAFF.

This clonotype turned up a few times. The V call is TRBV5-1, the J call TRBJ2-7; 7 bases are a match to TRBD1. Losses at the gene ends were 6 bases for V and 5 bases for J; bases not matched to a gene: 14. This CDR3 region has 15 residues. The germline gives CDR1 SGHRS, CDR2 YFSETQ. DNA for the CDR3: TGCGCCAGCACCGATTCCGGGACAGCTCGGAACGAGCAGTACTTC. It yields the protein CASTDSGTARNEQYF. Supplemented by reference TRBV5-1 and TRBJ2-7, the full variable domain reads KAGVTQTPRYLIKTRGQQVTLSCSPISGHRSVSWYQQTPGQGLQFLFEYFSETQRNKGNFPGRFSGRQFSNSRSEMNVSTLELGDSALYLCASTDSGTARNEQYFGPGTRLTVT.

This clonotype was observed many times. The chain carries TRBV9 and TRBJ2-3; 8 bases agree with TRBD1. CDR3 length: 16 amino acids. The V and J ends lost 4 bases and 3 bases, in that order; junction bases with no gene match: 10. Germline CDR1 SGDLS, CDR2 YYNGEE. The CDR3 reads CASSTQTGGITDTQYF. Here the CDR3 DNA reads TGTGCCAGCAGCACCCAAACAGGGGGTATAACAGATACGCAGTATTTT.

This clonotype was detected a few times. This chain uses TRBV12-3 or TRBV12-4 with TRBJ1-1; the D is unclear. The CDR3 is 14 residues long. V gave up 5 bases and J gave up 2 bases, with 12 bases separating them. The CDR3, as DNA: TGTGCCAGCAGTCTACGGGCCATCAACACTGAAGCTTTCTTT. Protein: CASSLRAINTEAFF.

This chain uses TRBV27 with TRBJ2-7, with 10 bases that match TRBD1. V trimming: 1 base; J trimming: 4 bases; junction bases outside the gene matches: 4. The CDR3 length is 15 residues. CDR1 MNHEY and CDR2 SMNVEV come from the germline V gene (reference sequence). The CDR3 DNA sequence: TGTGCCAGCAGTTTATTGGGGACAGGGGCGTACGAGCAGTACTTC. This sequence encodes CASSLLGTGAYEQYF.

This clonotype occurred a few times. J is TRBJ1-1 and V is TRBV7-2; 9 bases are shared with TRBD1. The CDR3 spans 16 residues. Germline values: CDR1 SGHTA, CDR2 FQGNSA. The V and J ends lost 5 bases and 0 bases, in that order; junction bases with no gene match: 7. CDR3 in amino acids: CASSPRTGAVNTEAFF. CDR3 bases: TGTGCCAGCAGCCCCCGGACAGGGGCAGTGAACACTGAAGCTTTCTTT.

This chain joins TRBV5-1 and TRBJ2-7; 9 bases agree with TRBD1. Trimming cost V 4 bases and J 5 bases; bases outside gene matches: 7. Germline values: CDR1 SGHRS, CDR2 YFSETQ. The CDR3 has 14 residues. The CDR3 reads CASSVGQGEDEQYF. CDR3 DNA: TGCGCCAGCAGCGTGGGACAGGGAGAGGACGAGCAGTACTTC.